The 21 T cell receptor beta chains below all came from one sample that was sequenced in a study of T cell repertoires in cytomegalovirus infection. TCRdb itself ran the reads through MiXCR, one entry per CDR3 protein. This table has some 130,000 distinct CDR3 sequences, 7% to 9.5% appearing once. Sequencing used PBMCs. Receptors were obtained from a human donor in good health (CMV status not recorded). Some clones in this sample may be carry-over from other donors' samples.

The gene calls are TRBV2 and TRBJ2-3, with 8 nucleotides matching TRBD1. J lost 6 bases, V lost 9 bases, and 5 bases had no gene match. The CDR3 spans 12 residues. The germline V gene has CDR1 SNHLY and CDR2 FYNNEI. CDR3 in DNA: TGTGCCAGTGGACAGGGTTTCGATACGCAGTATTTT. Translation: CASGQGFDTQYF.

This clonotype occurred many times. The chain's CDR3 is CASSIGGQANQPQHF. CDR3 DNA sequence: TGTGCCAGTAGTATTGGGGGACAGGCCAATCAGCCCCAGCATTTT. The V gene is TRBV19, the J gene TRBJ1-5; 8 nucleotides align to TRBD1. V lost 3 bases to trimming and J lost 3 bases; unmatched junction nucleotides: 4. Germline assignment: CDR1 LNHDA and CDR2 SQIVND (reference sequence). This CDR3 region has 15 residues.

This clonotype was found a few times. The V and J genes are TRBV29-1 and TRBJ1-2, with D tentatively TRBD1 (6 bases). V lost 0 bases, J lost 4 bases, and 12 bases lay in between. This CDR3 has 14 residues. Germline CDR1 is SQVTM and CDR2 is ANQGSEA. The CDR3 bases are TGCAGCGTTGAAGACAGGGGACGAATCTATGGCTACACCTTC. Translation gives CSVEDRGRIYGYTF.

This clonotype was counted only a few times. The rearrangement links TRBV7-4 to TRBJ2-7, with 7 positions matching TRBD2. V trimming: 6 bases; J trimming: 1 base; junction bases outside the gene matches: 9. The CDR3 has 15 amino acids. From germline, CDR1 is SGHVT and CDR2 SQSDAQ. CDR3 region: CASSLDGAGSYEQYF. The CDR3 nucleotides read TGTGCCAGCAGTTTGGACGGAGCGGGATCCTACGAGCAGTACTTC. The entire variable domain, with the rest obtained from reference TRBV7-4 and TRBJ2-7, is as follows: GAGVSQSPRYKVAKRGRDVALRCDSISGHVTLYWYRQTLGQGSEVLTYSQSDAQRDKSGRPSGRFSAERPERSVSTLKIQRTEQGDSAVYLCASSLDGAGSYEQYFGPGTRLTVT.

Ten or more counts support this clonotype. The chain joins TRBV2 to TRBJ1-2, with D perhaps matching TRBD1 (6 bases). The CDR3 length is 13 residues. Germline V gene sequence: CDR1 SNHLY, CDR2 FYNNEI. Trimming pared 6 bases from V and 6 bases from J, leaving 14 bases between. The CDR3 protein is CASRFGTSDGYTF. CDR3 nucleotides: TGTGCCAGCAGATTCGGGACATCGGATGGCTACACCTTC.

This clonotype was counted at least ten times. This chain connects TRBV6-1 to TRBJ2-1, with D perhaps TRBD1 or TRBD2 (5 bases each). Germline lookup yields CDR1 MNHNS and CDR2 SASEGT. This CDR3 is built from 13 residues. The germline V and J ends were trimmed by 5 bases and 3 bases, with 8 bases remaining between them. CDR3: CASSWDHYNEQFF. CDR3 in DNA: TGTGCCAGCAGTTGGGACCACTACAATGAGCAGTTCTTC.

This clonotype was observed a few times. This rearrangement joins TRBV20-1 to TRBJ2-1, with 8 bases that match TRBD1. The length of the CDR3 is 14 residues. Losses at the gene ends were 1 base for V and 4 bases for J; bases not matched to a gene: 3. The V gene's germline CDR1 is DFQATT and CDR2 SNEGSKA (reference sequence). CDR3: CSARVGQVYNEQFF. The CDR3 region has the DNA TGCAGTGCTAGAGTGGGACAGGTGTACAATGAGCAGTTCTTC.

This clonotype was found many times. The chain joins TRBV11-2 to TRBJ2-7; the D is unclear. The V gene's germline CDR1 is SGHAT and CDR2 FQNNGV. CDR3 size: 13 residues. The V gene lost 3 bases and the J gene lost 6 bases, with 12 bases spanning the gap. The CDR3 DNA reads as TGTGCCAGCAGCTTCCTTGGGGTTTCCGAGCAGTACTTC. Its translation: CASSFLGVSEQYF.

The sample holds a few counts of this clonotype. V gene TRBV4-2 combines with J gene TRBJ2-7, with TRBD2 identical over 12 bases. Germline assignment: CDR1 LGHNA and CDR2 YNFKEQ. This CDR3 spans 16 amino acids. The V gene end was trimmed by 3 bases and the J gene end by 0 bases; junction bases not matched to a gene: 3. CDR3 DNA sequence: TGTGCCAGCAGCCAGGGACTAGCGGGTAGCTCCTACGAGCAGTACTTC. Translating gives CASSQGLAGSSYEQYF.

This sequence joins TRBV12-3 or TRBV12-4 and TRBJ2-7; maybe TRBD1 (5 bases). The CDR3 runs 15 residues. V was clipped by 6 bases and J by 0 bases, with 15 bases between them. The CDR3 DNA reads TGTGCCAGCAGATCCTCAGGGCCTTTCTCCTACGAGCAGTACTTC. This codes for CASRSSGPFSYEQYF.

This clonotype has ten or more counts. V gene TRBV7-2 combines with J gene TRBJ1-2; D gene uncertain. Germline lookup yields CDR1 SGHTA and CDR2 FQGNSA. V shed 5 bases and J shed 4 bases, with 11 bases lying between them. The CDR3 is made up of 13 amino acids. The CDR3 sequence: CASSQRDLYGYTF. Here the CDR3 DNA reads TGTGCCAGCAGCCAAAGGGATCTCTATGGCTACACCTTC. Full variable domain (outside the CDR3, taken from reference TRBV7-2 and TRBJ1-2): GAGVSQSPSNKVTEKGKDVELRCDPISGHTALYWYRQSLGQGLEFLIYFQGNSAPDKSGLPSDRFSAERTGGSVSTLTIQRTQQEDSAVYLCASSQRDLYGYTFGSGTRLTVV.

In its sample, this clonotype was seen many times. The rearrangement links TRBV20-1 to TRBJ1-1; a weak D match, TRBD1 (5 bases). Germline lookup yields CDR1 DFQATT and CDR2 SNEGSKA (reference sequence). This CDR3 is built from 14 residues. The ends were cut back, 3 bases at V and 11 bases at J, with 22 bases in the middle. The CDR3 DNA follows: TGCAGTGCTAGTGACGTAGGGGTTACGGGTCGCGCTTTCTTT. This encodes CSASDVGVTGRAFF.

This clonotype was counted many times. The chain carries TRBV28 and TRBJ1-2, with D uncertain. Germline V gives CDR1 MDHEN, CDR2 SYDVKM. CDR3 length equals 11 residues. The CDR3 loop is CVTTGNYGYTF. The DNA of the CDR3 is TGTGTAACTACGGGGAACTATGGCTACACCTTC.

This clonotype was detected many times. The rearrangement joins TRBV20-1 to TRBJ2-5; possibly TRBD2 for D (6 bases). Trimming shortened V by 0 bases and J by 0 bases, and 17 bases separated the two germline ends. This CDR3 has 17 amino acids. Per germline, CDR1 DFQATT and CDR2 SNEGSKA (reference sequence). The CDR3 coding sequence is TGCAGTGCTAGAGATTTGCAGGGAGGCTGGGACCAAGAGACCCAGTACTTC. The encoded protein is CSARDLQGGWDQETQYF.

This clonotype was found a few times. This chain links TRBV5-1 with TRBJ2-5, with 7 bases matching TRBD1. Germline V gene lookup returns CDR1 SGHRS and CDR2 YFSETQ. After removal of 4 bases from V and 2 bases from J, the junction contained 5 bases not matched to a gene. The CDR3 spans 14 residues. The CDR3 sequence is CASSPLGQQETQYF. CDR3 nucleotides: TGCGCCAGCAGCCCATTGGGACAGCAAGAGACCCAGTACTTC.

This clonotype has a count of ten or more. J is TRBJ2-3 and V is TRBV7-2, with 10 bases that match TRBD2. Trimming cost V 7 bases and J 2 bases; bases outside gene matches: 6. The CDR3 consists of 15 residues. Germline CDR1 reads SGHTA; CDR2 reads FQGNSA. CDR3 nucleotide sequence: TGTGCCAGCACCATTAGCGGGGGGCCCACAGATACGCAGTATTTT. Translation gives CASTISGGPTDTQYF.

This clonotype was found many times. The V gene is TRBV2, the J gene TRBJ2-4; 11 bases agree with TRBD2. The trim removed 7 bases at V and 6 bases at J, leaving 5 bases unmatched. In germline, CDR1 is SNHLY, CDR2 FYNNEI. The CDR3 extends over 14 amino acids. CDR3 nucleotide sequence: TGTGCCAGCATCACCGGGACTAGCGGAAACATTCAGTACTTC. As protein: CASITGTSGNIQYF.

This clonotype was counted at least ten times. This rearrangement joins TRBV19 to TRBJ2-1; maybe TRBD1 (5 bases). Germline CDR1 is LNHDA and CDR2 is SQIVND (reference sequence). The CDR3 sequence is 15 residues long. V gave up 3 bases and J gave up 0 bases, with 9 bases separating them. CDR3 in DNA: TGTGCCAGTAGTATGCAGGGAAGCTCCTACAATGAGCAGTTCTTC. Translating it yields CASSMQGSSYNEQFF.

This clonotype was seen a handful of times. This chain uses TRBV29-1 with TRBJ1-1; tentatively, D is TRBD1 (6 bases). Trimming stripped 1 base from V and 2 bases from J, with 8 bases between. Per germline, CDR1 SQVTM and CDR2 ANQGSEA. The length of the CDR3 is 13 residues. As DNA, the CDR3 is TGCAGCGTTGAAGTACAGGGAAACACTGAAGCTTTCTTT. It yields the protein CSVEVQGNTEAFF.

This chain connects TRBV14 to TRBJ1-6, with 7 bases lining up with TRBD1. CDR1 SGHDN and CDR2 FVKESK come from the germline V gene. This CDR3 spans 16 amino acids. With V trimmed by 3 bases and J by 2 bases, 4 bases remained unmatched. The DNA for the CDR3 is TGTGCCAGCAGCCACTTTGGACAGGCCTATAATTCACCCCTCCACTTT. It specifies CASSHFGQAYNSPLHF.

This clonotype has at least ten counts. The DNA for the CDR3 is TGTGCCAGCAGCCCGACAGGGGGAAGTACAGATACGCAGTATTTT. Its translation is CASSPTGGSTDTQYF. The chain is built from TRBV7-8 and TRBJ2-3; 9 bases match TRBD1. Trimming cost V 5 bases and J 3 bases; bases outside gene matches: 6. Germline loops: CDR1 SGHVS, CDR2 FQNEAQ. This CDR3 region has 15 residues.